Detailed here is one T cell receptor (beta chain). Its antigen remains unknown. The length of the CDR3 is 15 residues. Germline values: CDR1 MDHEN, CDR2 SYDVKM. The trim removed 6 bases at V and 8 bases at J, leaving 11 bases unmatched. Then a second PCR, running about 6 to 12 cycles, was carried out with a sample-barcoded 5' primer and a J-beta primer mix. Each cDNA molecule was tagged by a template-switch adaptor that had 12 random nucleotides. TCRdb passed the 5' RACE reads through MiXCR, listing each CDR3 protein once. The sample gives 790,000 or so distinct CDR3 sequences, 56% of which show up once; roughly 25% is in the top ten. This entry is derived from a study of blood T cells in healthy people across ages. Findings of the study overall: Reliance upon unsorted PBMCs precluded definitive naive versus antigen-experienced comparison.

Each sample had at least 6 million PBMCs isolated. The chain has TRBV28 and TRBJ2-1; 9 bases are a match to TRBD2. The clonotype originates from a man aged 35-49 years in good health. Specimen: blood. The CDR3 DNA is TGTGCCAGCAGGCTTAGCGGGAGTCATTTGTATGAGCAGTTCTTC. This translates into CASRLSGSHLYEQFF.